This TCR beta chain appears in the sequencing data of a study of blood T cell repertoires in COVID-19. This table comes from immunoSEQ multiplex PCR, and its TCRdb copy is limited to in-frame clones, with some not included. The sample holds 100,000 or so clones, about four fifths seen once. The receptor's source is a man older than 75 with acute or convalescent COVID-19. The sequenced sample was peripheral blood.

In DNA form, the CDR3 reads TGTGCCAGTAGTATTTGGGGGCCAAGCAATCAGCCCCAGCATTTT. Translated: CASSIWGPSNQPQHF. V usage is TRBV19 and J usage is TRBJ1-5, with D perhaps TRBD1 (6 bases). Germline lookup yields CDR1 LNHDA and CDR2 SQIVND (reference sequence). This CDR3 has 15 residues. The V end lost 3 bases, the J end lost 1 base, and 10 bases lay between the germline ends.